This is a list of T cell receptor beta chains from one sample in a study of shared clonotypes between healthy human individuals. Sequencing was performed with immunoSEQ multiplex PCR; in TCRdb, only in-frame clones are kept and a portion is missing. The table includes a few million clones, around 95% detected once. The material sequenced was naive CD4+ T cells sorted from blood. These receptors were collected from a man between 18 and 35 years old in good health. Each CDR3 is given without its conserved first and last residue. The D gene is left open where the match is weak.

v_call	j_call	d_call	cdr3_aa
TRBV28	TRBJ2-7	TRBD1	ASSQQKGQGHEQY
TRBV18	TRBJ1-2	NA	ASSPGRNYGYT
TRBV11-2	TRBJ1-3	NA	ASRSTGVSGNTIY
TRBV4-1	TRBJ1-2	NA	ASSPLFGLGYT
TRBV7-2	TRBJ1-2	NA	ASSGPGPRGSGYT
TRBV28	TRBJ2-7	TRBD1	ASSSSTGGYYEQY
TRBV18	TRBJ2-3	TRBD2	ASSPTTGTSGDADTQY
TRBV6-5	TRBJ1-3	TRBD1	ASSTDRSSGNTIY
TRBV15	TRBJ2-3	NA	ATSRDLRDTQY
TRBV4-3	TRBJ1-2	NA	ASSQDRQGRGYT
TRBV10-3	TRBJ2-3	TRBD2	AISAGTSDRTDTQY